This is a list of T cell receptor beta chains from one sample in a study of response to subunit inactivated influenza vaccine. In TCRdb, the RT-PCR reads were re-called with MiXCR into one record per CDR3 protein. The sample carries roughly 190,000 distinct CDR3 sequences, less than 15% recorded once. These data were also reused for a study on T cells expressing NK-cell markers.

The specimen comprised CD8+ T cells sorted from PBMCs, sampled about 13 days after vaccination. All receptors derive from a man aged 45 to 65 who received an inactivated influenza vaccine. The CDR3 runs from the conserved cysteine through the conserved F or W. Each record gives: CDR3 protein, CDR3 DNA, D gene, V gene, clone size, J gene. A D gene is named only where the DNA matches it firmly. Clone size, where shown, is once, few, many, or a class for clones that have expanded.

CASSQVISGWNSGNTIYF TGTGCCAGCAGCCAAGTTATTTCAGGGTGGAACTCTGGAAACACCATATATTTT . TRBV3-1 . TRBJ1-3
CASSKAGEADIQYF TGTGCCAGCAGCAAAGCCGGGGAGGCAGACATTCAGTACTTC . TRBV21-1 few TRBJ2-4
CASSLDPVDYEQYF TGTGCCAGCAGCCTGGATCCCGTCGACTACGAGCAGTACTTC . TRBV11-2 . TRBJ2-7
CASSLAVENEQFF TGTGCCAGCAGCTTGGCTGTTGAGAATGAGCAGTTCTTC . TRBV5-6 . TRBJ2-1
CSARARQAWEQYF TGCAGTGCTAGAGCAAGACAGGCGTGGGAGCAGTACTTC . TRBV20-1 . TRBJ2-7
CASSVGRYNEQFF TGTGCCAGCAGCGTAGGGCGATACAATGAGCAGTTCTTC . TRBV9 few TRBJ2-1
CASSLDYGAGNEQYF TGTGCCAGCAGCTTAGATTACGGAGCTGGAAACGAGCAGTACTTC . TRBV11-2 . TRBJ2-7
CASSAGTRDYEQYF TGCGCCAGCAGCGCCGGGACTCGAGACTACGAGCAGTACTTC . TRBV5-1 . TRBJ2-7
CASSLFVPVNTGELFF TGTGCCAGCAGCTTATTTGTCCCTGTGAACACCGGGGAGCTGTTTTTT . TRBV7-3 . TRBJ2-2
CASSLAGGRAENQFF TGTGCCAGCAGCTTAGCGGGCGGGAGGGCCGAAAATCAGTTCTTC TRBD2 TRBV7-8 few TRBJ2-1
CASSPVAGATDEQFF TGTGCCAGCTCACCAGTAGCGGGGGCTACCGATGAGCAGTTCTTC TRBD2 TRBV18 . TRBJ2-1
CSAPDPDRVSYEQYF TGCAGTGCTCCCGACCCGGACAGGGTCTCCTACGAGCAGTACTTC TRBD1 TRBV20-1 . TRBJ2-7